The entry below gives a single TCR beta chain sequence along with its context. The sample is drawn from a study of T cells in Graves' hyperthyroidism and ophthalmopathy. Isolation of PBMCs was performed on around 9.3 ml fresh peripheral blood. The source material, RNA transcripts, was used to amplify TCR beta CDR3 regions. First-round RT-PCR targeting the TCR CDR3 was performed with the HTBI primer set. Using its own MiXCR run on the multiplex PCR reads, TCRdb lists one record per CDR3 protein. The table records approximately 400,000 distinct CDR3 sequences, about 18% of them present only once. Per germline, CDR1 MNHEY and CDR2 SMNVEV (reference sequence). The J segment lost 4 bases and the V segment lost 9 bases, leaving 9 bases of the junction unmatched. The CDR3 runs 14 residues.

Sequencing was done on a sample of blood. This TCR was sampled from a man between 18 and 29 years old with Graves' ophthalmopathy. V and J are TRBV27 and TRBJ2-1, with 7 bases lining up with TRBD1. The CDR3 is CASHPQGTYNEQFF. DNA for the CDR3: TGTGCCAGTCATCCACAGGGGACATACAATGAGCAGTTCTTC.